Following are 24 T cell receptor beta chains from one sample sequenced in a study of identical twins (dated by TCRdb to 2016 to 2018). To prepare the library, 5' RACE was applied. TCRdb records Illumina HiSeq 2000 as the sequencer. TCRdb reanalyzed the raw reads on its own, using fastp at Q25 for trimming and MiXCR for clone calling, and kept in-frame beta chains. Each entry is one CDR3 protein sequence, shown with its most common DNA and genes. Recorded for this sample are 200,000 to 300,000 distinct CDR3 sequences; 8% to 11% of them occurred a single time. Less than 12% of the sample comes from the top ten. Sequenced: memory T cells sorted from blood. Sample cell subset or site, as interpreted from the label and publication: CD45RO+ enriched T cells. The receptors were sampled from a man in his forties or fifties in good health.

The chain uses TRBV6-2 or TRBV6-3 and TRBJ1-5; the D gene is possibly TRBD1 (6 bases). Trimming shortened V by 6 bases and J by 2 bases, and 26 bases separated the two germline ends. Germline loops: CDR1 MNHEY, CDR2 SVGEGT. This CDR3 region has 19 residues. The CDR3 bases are TGTGCCAGCAGCCGTAAAAGACAGGACACGGATTGGCGCAATCAGCCCCAGCATTTT. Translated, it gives CASSRKRQDTDWRNQPQHF.

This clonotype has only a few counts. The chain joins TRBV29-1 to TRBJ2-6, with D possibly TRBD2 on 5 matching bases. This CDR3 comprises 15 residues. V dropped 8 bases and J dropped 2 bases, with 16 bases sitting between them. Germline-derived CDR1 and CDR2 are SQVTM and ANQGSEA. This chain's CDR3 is CSPHGVLTGANVLTF. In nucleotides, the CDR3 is TGCAGCCCCCACGGGGTACTAACTGGGGCCAACGTCCTGACTTTC.

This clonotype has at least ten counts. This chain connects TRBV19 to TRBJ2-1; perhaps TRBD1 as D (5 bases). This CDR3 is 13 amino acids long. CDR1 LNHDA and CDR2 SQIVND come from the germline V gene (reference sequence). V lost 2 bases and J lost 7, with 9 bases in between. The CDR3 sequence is CASSINPGNEQFF. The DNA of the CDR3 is TGTGCCAGTAGTATAAATCCAGGGAATGAGCAGTTCTTC.

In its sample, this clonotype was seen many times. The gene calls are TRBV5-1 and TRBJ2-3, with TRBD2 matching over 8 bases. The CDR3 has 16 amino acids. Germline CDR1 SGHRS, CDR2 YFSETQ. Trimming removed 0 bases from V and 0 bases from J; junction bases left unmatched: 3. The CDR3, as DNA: TGCGCCAGCAGCTTGGGAGCGGGAGTCAGCACAGATACGCAGTATTTT. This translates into CASSLGAGVSTDTQYF.

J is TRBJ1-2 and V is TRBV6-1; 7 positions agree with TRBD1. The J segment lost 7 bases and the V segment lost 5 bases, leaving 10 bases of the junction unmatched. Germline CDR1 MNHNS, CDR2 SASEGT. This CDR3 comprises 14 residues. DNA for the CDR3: TGTGCCAGCAGTCAGACAGGGAGTTTAGTTGGCTACACCTTC. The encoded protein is CASSQTGSLVGYTF.

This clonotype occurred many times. The chain's CDR3 is CASSLRQDYTGELFF. The CDR3 coding sequence is TGCGCCAGCAGCCTACGCCAGGATTACACCGGGGAGCTGTTTTTT. The chain employs TRBV5-1 and TRBJ2-2; no firm D call. The CDR3 is 15 amino acids. Germline lookup yields CDR1 SGHRS and CDR2 YFSETQ. The V end lost 4 bases, the J end lost 3 bases, and 13 bases lay between the germline ends.

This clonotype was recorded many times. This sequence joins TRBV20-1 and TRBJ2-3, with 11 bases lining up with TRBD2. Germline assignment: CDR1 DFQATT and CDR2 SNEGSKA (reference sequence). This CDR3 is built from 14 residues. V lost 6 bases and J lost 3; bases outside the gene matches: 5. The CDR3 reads CSAAIAGGTDTQYF. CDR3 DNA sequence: TGCAGTGCAGCAATAGCGGGGGGGACAGATACGCAGTATTTT.

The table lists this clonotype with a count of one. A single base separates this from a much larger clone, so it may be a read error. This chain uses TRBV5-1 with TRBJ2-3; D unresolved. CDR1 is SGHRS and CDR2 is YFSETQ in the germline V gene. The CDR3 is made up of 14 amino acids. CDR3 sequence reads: CASSHRAPTDPQYF. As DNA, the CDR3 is TGCGCCAGCAGCCACCGGGCTCCCACAGATCCGCAGTATTTT.

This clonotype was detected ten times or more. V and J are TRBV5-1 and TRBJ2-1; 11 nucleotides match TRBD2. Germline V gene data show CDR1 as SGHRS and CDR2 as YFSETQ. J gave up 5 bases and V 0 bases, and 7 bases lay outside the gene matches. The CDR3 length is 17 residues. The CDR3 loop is CASSLVPSGGSNNEQFF. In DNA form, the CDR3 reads TGCGCCAGCAGCTTGGTGCCTAGCGGGGGGTCCAACAATGAGCAGTTCTTC. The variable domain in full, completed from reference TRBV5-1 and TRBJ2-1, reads KAGVTQTPRYLIKTRGQQVTLSCSPISGHRSVSWYQQTPGQGLQFLFEYFSETQRNKGNFPGRFSGRQFSNSRSEMNVSTLELGDSALYLCASSLVPSGGSNNEQFFGPGTRLTVL.

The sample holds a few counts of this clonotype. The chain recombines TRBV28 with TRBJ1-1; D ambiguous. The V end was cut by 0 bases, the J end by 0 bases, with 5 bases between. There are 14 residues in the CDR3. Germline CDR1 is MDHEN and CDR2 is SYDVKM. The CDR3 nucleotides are TGTGCCAGCAGTTTATGGAGCCTGAACACTGAAGCTTTCTTT. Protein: CASSLWSLNTEAFF. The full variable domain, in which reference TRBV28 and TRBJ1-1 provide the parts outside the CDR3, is DVKVTQSSRYLVKRTGEKVFLECVQDMDHENMFWYRQDPGLGLRLIYFSYDVKMKEKGDIPEGYSVSREKKERFSLILESASTNQTSMYLCASSLWSLNTEAFFGQGTRLTVV.

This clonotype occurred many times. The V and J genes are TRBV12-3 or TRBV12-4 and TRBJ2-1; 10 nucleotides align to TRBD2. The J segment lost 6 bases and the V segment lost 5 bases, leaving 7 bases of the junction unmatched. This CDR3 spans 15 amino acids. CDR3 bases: TGTGCCAGCAGTCGTCCTAGCGGGAGTGCCAATGAGCAGTTCTTC. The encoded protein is CASSRPSGSANEQFF.

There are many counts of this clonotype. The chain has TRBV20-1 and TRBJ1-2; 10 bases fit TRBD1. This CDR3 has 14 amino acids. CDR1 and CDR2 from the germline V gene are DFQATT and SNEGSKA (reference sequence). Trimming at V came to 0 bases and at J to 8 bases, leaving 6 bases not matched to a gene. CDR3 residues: CSAREDRGRGGYTF. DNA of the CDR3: TGCAGTGCTAGAGAAGACAGGGGGCGTGGGGGCTACACCTTC.

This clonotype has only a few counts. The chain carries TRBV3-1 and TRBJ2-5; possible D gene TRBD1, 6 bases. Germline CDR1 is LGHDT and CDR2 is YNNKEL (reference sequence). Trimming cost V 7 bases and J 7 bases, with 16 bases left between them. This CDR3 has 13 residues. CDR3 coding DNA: TGTGCCAGCACCGACAGGCTAGAGGGGACCCAGTACTTC. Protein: CASTDRLEGTQYF.

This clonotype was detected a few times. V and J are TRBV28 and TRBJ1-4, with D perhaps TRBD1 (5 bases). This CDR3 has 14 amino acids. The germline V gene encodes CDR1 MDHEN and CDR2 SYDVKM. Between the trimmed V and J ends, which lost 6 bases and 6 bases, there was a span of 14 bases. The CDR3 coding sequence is TGTGCCAGCAGAAAAGGGGCCGCTCATGAAAAACTGTTTTTT. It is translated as CASRKGAAHEKLFF.

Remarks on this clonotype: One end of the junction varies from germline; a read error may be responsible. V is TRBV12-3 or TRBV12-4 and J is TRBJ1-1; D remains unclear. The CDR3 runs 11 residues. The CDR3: CARSLRTEAFF. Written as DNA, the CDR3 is TGTGCCAGGAGTTTAAGGACTGAAGCTTTCTTT.

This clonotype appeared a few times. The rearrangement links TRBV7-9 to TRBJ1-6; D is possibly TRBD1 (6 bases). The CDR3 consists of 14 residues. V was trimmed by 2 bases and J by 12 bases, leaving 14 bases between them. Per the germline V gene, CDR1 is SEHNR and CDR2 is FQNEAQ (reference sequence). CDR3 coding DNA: TGTGCCAGCAGCTTACCGGGACAATCTCTACCCCTCCACTTT. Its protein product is CASSLPGQSLPLHF.

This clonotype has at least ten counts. The CDR3 sequence is CSGGGGQVETQYF. The CDR3 DNA sequence: TGCAGCGGGGGAGGGGGACAGGTGGAGACCCAGTACTTC. V gene TRBV29-1 combines with J gene TRBJ2-5; TRBD1 might be the D (8 bases). Trimming removed 7 bases at V and 5 bases at J, with 17 bases between. This CDR3 spans 13 amino acids. Germline CDR1 reads SQVTM; CDR2 reads ANQGSEA.

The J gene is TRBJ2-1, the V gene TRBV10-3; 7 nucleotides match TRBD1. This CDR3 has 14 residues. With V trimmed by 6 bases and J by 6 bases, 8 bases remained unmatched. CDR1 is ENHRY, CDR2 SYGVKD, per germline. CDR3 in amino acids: CAISGQERGNEQFF. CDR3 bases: TGTGCCATCAGCGGACAGGAGAGGGGCAATGAGCAGTTCTTC.

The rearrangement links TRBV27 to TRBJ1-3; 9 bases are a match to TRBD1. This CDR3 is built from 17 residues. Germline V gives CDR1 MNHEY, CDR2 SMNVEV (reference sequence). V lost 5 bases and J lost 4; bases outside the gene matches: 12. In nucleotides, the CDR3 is TGTGCCAGCAGTCCTCTTCTACAGGGGGCGTTCGGAAACACCATATATTTT. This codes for CASSPLLQGAFGNTIYF.

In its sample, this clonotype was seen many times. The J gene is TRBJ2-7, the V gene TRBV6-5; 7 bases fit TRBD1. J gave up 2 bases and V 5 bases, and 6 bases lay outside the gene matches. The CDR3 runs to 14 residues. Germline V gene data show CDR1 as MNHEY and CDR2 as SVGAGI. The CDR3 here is CASSHGTVTYEQYF. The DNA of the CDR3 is TGTGCCAGCAGTCACGGGACAGTCACCTACGAGCAGTACTTC.

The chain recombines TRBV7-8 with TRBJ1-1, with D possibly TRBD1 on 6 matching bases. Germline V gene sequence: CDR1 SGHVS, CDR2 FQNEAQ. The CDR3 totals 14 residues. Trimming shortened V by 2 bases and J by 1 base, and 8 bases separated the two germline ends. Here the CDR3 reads CASSLIQGNTEAFF. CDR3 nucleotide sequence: TGTGCCAGCAGCTTAATACAGGGGAACACTGAAGCTTTCTTT.

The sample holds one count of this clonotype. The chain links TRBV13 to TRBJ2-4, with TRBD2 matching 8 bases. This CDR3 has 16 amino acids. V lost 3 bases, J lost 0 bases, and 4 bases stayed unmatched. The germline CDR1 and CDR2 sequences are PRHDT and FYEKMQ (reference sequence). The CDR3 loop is CASSFRGGEAKNIQYF. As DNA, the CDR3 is TGTGCCAGCAGCTTTCGGGGGGGAGAAGCCAAAAACATTCAGTACTTC.

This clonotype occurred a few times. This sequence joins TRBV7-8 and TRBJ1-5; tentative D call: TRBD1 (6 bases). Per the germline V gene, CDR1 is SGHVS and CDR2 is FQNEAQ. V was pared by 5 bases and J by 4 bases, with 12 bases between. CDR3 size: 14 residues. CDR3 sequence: CASSADSVNQPQHF. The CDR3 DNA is TGTGCCAGCAGCGCGGACAGCGTAAATCAGCCCCAGCATTTT.

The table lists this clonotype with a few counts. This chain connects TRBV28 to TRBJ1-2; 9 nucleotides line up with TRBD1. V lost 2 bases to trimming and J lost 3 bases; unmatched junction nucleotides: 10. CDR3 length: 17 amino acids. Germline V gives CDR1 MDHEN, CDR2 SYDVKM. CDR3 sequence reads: CASSLVEGQGIYYGYTF. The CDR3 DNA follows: TGTGCCAGCAGTTTAGTGGAGGGACAGGGAATTTACTATGGCTACACCTTC.